This TCR beta chain was obtained from a study of shared clonotypes between healthy human individuals. Study details: Sampling drew on donors who were a couple of women and three men aged 18 to 49.

The CDR3 runs 10 residues. V dropped 5 bases and J dropped 3 bases, with 5 bases sitting between them. Germline CDR1 reads GTSNPN; CDR2 reads SVGIG (reference sequence). A note on this clone: This CDR3 is also generated by other DNA sequences in the sample.

Several immunoSEQ 96-well plates shared each subset's DNA, each plate a replicate. TCRdb's table, derived via immunoSEQ multiplex PCR, lists solely in-frame clones and lacks some. This sample has hundreds of thousands of clones, with 70% to 80% found just once. Material: PBMCs. The V gene is TRBV30, the J gene TRBJ2-7; D gene unclear. This clonotype originated in a woman aged 40 to 50 in good health. Some clones in this sample may be carry-over from other donors' samples. The CDR3 sequence: CAWGRYEQYF. The CDR3 DNA follows: TGTGCCTGGGGCCGCTACGAGCAGTACTTC.